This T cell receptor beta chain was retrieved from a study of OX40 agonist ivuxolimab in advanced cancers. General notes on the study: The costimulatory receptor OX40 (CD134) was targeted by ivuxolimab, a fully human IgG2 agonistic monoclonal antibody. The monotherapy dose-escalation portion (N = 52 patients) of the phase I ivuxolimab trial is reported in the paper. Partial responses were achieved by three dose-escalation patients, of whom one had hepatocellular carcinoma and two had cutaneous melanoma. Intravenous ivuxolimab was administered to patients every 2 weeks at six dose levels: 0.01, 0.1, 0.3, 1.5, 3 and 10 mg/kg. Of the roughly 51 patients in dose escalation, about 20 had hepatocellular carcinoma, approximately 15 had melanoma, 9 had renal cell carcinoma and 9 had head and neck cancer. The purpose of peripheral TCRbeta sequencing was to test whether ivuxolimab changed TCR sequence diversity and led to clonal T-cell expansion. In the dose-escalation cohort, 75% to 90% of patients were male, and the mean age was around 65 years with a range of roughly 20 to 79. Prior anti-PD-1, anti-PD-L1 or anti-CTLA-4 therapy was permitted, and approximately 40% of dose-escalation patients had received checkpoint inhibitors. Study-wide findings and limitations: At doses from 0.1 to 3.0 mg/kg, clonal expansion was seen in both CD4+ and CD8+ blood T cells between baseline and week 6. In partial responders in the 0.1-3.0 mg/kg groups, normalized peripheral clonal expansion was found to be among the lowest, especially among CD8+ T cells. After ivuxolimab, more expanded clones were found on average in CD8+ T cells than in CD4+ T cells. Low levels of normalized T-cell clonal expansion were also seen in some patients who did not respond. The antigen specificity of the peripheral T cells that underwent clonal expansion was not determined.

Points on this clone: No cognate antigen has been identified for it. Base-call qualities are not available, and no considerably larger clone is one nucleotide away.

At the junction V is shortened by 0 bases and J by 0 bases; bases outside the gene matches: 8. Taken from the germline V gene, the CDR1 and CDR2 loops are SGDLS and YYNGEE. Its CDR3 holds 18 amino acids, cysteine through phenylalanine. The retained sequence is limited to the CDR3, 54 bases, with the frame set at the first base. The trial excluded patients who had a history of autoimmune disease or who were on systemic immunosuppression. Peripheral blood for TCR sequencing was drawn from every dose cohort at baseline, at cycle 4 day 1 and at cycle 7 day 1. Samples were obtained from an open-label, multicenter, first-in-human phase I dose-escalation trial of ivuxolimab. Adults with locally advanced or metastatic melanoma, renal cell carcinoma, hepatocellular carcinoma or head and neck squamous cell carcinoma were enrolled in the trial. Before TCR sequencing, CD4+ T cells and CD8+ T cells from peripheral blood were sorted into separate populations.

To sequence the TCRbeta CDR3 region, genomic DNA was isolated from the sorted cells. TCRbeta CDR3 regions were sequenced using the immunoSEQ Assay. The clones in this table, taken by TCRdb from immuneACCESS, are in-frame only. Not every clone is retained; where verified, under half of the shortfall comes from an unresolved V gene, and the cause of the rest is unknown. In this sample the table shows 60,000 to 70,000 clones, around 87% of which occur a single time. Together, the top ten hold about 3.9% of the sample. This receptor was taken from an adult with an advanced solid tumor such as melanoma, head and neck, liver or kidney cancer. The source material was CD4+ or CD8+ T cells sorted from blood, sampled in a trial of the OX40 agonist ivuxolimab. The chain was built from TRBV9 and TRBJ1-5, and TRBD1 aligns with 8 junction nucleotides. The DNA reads TGTGCCAGCAGCGTAGTTTACAGGGGGAATTATAGCAATCAGCCCCAGCATTTT. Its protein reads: CASSVVYRGNYSNQPQHF.